A selection of T cell receptor beta chains follows, all from one sample in a study of regulatory T cells in long-lasting Graves disease. One entry per CDR3 protein, called by TCRdb with MiXCR from the multiplex PCR reads. Of 500,000 to 700,000 distinct CDR3 sequences detected, roughly 15% appear once; the ten largest clones hold under 20%. These data also formed part of another study, on T cells in Graves' hyperthyroidism and ophthalmopathy.

The sequencing here drew on peripheral blood mononuclear cells (PBMCs), taken at new diagnosis, from a patient treated with antithyroid drugs. These TCRs come from a woman in her 30s with Graves disease. CDR3s include the opening cysteine and the closing phenylalanine or tryptophan. Fields, in order: CDR3 length, J gene, D gene, clone size, V gene, CDR3 protein, CDR3 DNA. D genes are given only for firm matches. Expanded clones get a size class; other rows say once, few or many, or leave the size out.

>14|TRBJ2-2|NA|NA|TRBV6-2/TRBV6-3
CASSKLAVAGELFF
TGTGCCAGCAGTAAACTGGCAGTCGCCGGGGAGCTGTTTTTT
>17|TRBJ2-3|NA|NA|TRBV7-6
CASSYDSIGGRADTQYF
TGTGCCAGCAGCTACGACAGCATCGGTGGTAGGGCAGATACGCAGTATTTT
>16|TRBJ1-2|NA|NA|TRBV5-4
CASSLELGQSNYGYTF
TGTGCCAGCAGCTTGGAGCTAGGACAGAGTAACTATGGCTACACCTTC
>12|TRBJ1-4|NA|few|TRBV6-2/TRBV6-3
CASSYAKRELFF
TGTGCCAGCAGTTACGCCAAGAGGGAACTGTTTTTT
>15|TRBJ1-3|NA|few|TRBV4-1
CASSQVPGDGNTIYF
TGCGCCAGCAGCCAAGTCCCAGGGGACGGAAACACCATATATTTT
>21|TRBJ2-3|TRBD1|NA|TRBV5-1
CASSRGQGAGRASGVTDTQYF
TGCGCCAGCAGCAGGGGACAGGGAGCGGGTCGGGCTAGCGGAGTCACAGATACGCAGTATTTT
>17|TRBJ2-1|TRBD2|few|TRBV4-1
CASSPAILAGGNNEQFF
TGCGCCAGCAGCCCCGCGATACTAGCGGGAGGGAACAATGAGCAGTTCTTC
>15|TRBJ2-1|NA|NA|TRBV5-1
CASSFSGVLINEQFF
TGCGCCAGCAGCTTTTCCGGGGTCCTGATCAATGAGCAGTTCTTC
>15|TRBJ2-1|NA|NA|TRBV7-9
CASSFPETLYNEQFF
TGTGCCAGCAGCTTTCCGGAGACCCTCTACAATGAGCAGTTCTTC
>17|TRBJ1-4|TRBD1|many|TRBV15
CATSRGPGQGINEKLFF
TGTGCCACCAGCAGAGGGCCCGGACAGGGAATAAATGAAAAACTGTTTTTT
>13|TRBJ2-7|NA|few|TRBV20-1
CSAKWRGDWEQYF
TGCAGTGCTAAGTGGAGGGGGGATTGGGAGCAGTACTTC
>15|TRBJ1-4|NA|many|TRBV12-3/TRBV12-4
CASSPNRVTNEKLFF
TGTGCCAGCAGTCCCAACAGGGTGACTAATGAAAAACTGTTTTTT
>13|TRBJ1-5|NA|many|TRBV28
CASSSRDGTLQHF
TGTGCCAGCAGTTCGAGAGACGGGACCCTCCAGCATTTT
>17|TRBJ2-7|NA|many|TRBV7-8
CASSLAITSRGDYEQYF
TGTGCCAGCAGCTTAGCGATCACTAGTAGGGGGGACTACGAGCAGTACTTC
>12|TRBJ2-7|NA|many|TRBV30
CAWRPATYEQYF
TGTGCCTGGAGGCCAGCCACCTACGAGCAGTACTTC
>14|TRBJ2-5|TRBD1|many|TRBV12-3/TRBV12-4
CASSPGGSRETQYF
TGTGCCAGCAGCCCAGGGGGCTCTCGGGAGACCCAGTACTTC